This T cell receptor (beta chain) was retrieved from a study of blood T cells in healthy people across ages. Points from the study as a whole: Across samples, TCR beta diversity tracked strongly with naive T cell percentage. Reliance upon unsorted PBMCs precluded definitive naive versus antigen-experienced comparison.

Germline V gene data show CDR1 as LGHNA and CDR2 as YSLEER. There are 13 residues in the CDR3. Collection of 7.5 to 10 milliliters of peripheral blood was performed for each donor. This clonotype was recorded a few times. Its antigen is unknown. With a J-beta primer mix and a sample-barcoded 5' primer, a second PCR ran roughly 6 to 12 cycles. From the 5' RACE reads, TCRdb called clonotypes with MiXCR, one entry per CDR3 protein. This sample has 1.5 million to 2 million distinct CDR3 sequences, with about 50% found just once. The sample taken for sequencing was blood. The rearrangement links TRBV4-3 to TRBJ2-4; D is unresolved. The J call may be in error: the DNA end matches TRBJ2-7 better. The sequence was collected from a woman between 40 and 55 years old in good health. In nucleotides, the CDR3 is TGCGCCAGCAGCCATGACATAGGTACCGAGCAGTACTTC. Its protein is CASSHDIGTEQYF.